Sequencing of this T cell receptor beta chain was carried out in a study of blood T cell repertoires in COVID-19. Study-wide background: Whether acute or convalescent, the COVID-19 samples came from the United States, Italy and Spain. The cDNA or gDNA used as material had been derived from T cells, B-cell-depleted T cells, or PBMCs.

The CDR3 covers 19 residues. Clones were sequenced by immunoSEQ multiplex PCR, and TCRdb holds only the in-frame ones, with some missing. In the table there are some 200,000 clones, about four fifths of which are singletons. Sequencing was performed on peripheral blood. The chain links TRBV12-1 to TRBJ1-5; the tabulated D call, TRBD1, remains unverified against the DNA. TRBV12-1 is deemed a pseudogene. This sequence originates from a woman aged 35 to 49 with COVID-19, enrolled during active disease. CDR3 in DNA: TGTGCCAGCAGCTTTTCAGGGGGTCCTCTTATTTATAGCAATCAGCCCCAGCATTTT. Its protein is CASSFSGGPLIYSNQPQHF.